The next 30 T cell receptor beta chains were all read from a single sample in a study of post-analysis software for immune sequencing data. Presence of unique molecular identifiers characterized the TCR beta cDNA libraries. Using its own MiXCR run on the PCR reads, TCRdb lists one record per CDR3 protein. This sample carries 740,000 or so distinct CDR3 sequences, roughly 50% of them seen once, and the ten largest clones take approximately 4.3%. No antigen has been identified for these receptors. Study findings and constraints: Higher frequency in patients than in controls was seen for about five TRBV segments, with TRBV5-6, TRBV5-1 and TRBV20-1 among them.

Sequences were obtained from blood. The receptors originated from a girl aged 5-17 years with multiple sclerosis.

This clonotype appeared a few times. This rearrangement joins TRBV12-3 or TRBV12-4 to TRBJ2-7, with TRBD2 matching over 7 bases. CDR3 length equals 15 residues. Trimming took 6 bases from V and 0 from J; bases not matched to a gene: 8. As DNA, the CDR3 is TGTGCCAGCAGGGGAGGGGCAGGATCCTCCTACGAGCAGTACTTC. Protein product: CASRGGAGSSYEQYF.

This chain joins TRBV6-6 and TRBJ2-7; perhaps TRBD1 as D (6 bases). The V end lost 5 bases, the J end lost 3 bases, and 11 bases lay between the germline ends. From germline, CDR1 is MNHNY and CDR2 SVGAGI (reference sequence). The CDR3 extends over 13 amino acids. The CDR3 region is CASSHGTNYEQYF. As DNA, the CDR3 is TGTGCCAGCAGTCATGGGACAAACTACGAGCAGTACTTC.

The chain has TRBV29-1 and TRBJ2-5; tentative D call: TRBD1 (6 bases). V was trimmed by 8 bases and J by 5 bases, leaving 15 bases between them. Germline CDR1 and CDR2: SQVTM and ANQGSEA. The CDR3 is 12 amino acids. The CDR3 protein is CSTRGQLETQYF. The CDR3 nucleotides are TGCAGCACTAGAGGACAGCTGGAGACCCAGTACTTC.

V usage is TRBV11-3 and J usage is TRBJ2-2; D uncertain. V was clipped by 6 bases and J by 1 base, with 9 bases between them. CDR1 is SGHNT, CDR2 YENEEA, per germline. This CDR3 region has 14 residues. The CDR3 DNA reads TGTGCCAGCAGTTATAGGGAGAACACCGGGGAGCTGTTTTTT. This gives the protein CASSYRENTGELFF.

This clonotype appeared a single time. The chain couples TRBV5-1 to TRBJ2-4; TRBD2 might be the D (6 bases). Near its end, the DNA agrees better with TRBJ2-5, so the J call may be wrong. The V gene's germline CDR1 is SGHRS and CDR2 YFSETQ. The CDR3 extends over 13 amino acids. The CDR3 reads CASSPGLPETQYF. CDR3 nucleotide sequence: TGCGCCAGCAGCCCAGGACTACCGGAGACCCAGTACTTC.

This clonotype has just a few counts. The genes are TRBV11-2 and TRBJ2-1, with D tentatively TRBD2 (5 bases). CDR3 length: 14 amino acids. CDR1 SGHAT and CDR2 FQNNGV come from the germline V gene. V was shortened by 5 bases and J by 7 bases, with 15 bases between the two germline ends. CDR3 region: CASSHIRGTNEQFF. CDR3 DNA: TGTGCCAGCAGCCATATCCGGGGTACAAATGAGCAGTTCTTC. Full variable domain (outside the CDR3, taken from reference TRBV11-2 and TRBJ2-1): EAGVAQSPRYKIIEKRQSVAFWCNPISGHATLYWYQQILGQGPKLLIQFQNNGVVDDSQLPKDRFSAERLKGVDSTLKIQPAKLEDSAVYLCASSHIRGTNEQFFGPGTRLTVL.

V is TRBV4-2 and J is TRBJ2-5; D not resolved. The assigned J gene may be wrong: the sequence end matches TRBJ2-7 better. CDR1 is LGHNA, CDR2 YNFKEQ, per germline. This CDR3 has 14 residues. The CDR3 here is CASSQEKGGYEQYF. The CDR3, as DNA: TGTGCCAGCAGCCAAGAAAAGGGCGGATACGAGCAGTACTTC.

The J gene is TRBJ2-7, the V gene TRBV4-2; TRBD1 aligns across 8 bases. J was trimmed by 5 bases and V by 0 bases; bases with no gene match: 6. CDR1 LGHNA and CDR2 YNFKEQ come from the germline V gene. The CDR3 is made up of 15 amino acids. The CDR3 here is CASSQEGQAIDEQYF. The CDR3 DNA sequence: TGTGCCAGCAGCCAAGAGGGACAGGCGATCGACGAGCAGTACTTC.

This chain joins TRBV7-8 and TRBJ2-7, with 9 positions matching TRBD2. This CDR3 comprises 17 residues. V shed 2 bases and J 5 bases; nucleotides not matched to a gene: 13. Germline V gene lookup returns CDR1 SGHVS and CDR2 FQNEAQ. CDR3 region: CASSLLGRAGGFDEQYF. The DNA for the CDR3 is TGTGCCAGCAGCTTATTGGGACGAGCGGGAGGATTCGACGAGCAGTACTTC.

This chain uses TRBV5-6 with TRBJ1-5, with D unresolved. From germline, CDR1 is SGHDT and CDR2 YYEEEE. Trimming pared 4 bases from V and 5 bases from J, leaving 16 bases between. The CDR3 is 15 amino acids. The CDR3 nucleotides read TGTGCCAGCAGCCTGGAGGGTTGGAGCGATCAGCCCCAGCATTTT. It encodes CASSLEGWSDQPQHF.

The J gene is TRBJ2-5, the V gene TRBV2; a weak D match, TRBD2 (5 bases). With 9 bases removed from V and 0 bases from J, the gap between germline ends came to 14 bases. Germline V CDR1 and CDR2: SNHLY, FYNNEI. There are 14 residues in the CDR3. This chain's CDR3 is CARTGRGYQETQYF. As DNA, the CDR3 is TGTGCCAGGACGGGCCGGGGATACCAAGAGACCCAGTACTTC.

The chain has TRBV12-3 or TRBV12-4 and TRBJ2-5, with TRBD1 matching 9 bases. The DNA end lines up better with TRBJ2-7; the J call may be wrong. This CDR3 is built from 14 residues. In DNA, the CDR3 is TGTGCCAGCAGTGAAGGGACAGGGTCCCACGAGCAGTACTTC. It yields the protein CASSEGTGSHEQYF.

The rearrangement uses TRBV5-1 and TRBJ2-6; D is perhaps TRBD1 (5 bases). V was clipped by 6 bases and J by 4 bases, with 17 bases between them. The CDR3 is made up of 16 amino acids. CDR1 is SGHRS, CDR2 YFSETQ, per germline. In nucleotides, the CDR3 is TGCGCCAGCAACCCACAACAGGCCACCGGGGCCAACGTCCTGACTTTC. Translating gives CASNPQQATGANVLTF.

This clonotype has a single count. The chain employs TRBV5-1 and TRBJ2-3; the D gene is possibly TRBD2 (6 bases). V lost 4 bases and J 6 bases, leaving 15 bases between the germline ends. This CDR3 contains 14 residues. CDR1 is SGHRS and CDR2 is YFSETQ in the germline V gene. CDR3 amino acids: CASSPRDPRDTQYF. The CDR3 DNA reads TGCGCCAGCAGCCCGCGGGACCCCCGGGATACGCAGTATTTT.

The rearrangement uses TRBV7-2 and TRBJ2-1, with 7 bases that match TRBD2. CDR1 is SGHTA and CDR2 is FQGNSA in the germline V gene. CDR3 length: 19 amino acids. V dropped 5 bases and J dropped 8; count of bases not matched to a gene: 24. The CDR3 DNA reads TGTGCCAGCAGCACCTTTATAGGCCCCGGACGGAGCGGGGTTGATGAGCAGTTCTTC. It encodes CASSTFIGPGRSGVDEQFF.

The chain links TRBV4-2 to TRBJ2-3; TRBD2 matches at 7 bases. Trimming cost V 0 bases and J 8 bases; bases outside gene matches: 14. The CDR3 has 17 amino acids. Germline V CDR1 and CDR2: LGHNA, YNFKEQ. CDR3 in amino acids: CASSQEASGERGGTQYF. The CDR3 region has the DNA TGTGCCAGCAGCCAAGAAGCCAGCGGGGAACGTGGGGGTACGCAGTATTTT.

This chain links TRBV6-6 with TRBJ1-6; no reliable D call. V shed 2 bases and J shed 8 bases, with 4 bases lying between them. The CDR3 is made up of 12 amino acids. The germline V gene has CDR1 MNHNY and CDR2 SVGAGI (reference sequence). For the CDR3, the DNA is TGTGCCAGCAGTTACAGGGATTCACCCCTCCACTTT. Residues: CASSYRDSPLHF.

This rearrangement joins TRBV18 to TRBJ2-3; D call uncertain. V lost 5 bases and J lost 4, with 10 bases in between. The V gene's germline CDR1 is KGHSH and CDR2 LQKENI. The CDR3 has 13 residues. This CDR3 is CASSSRMADTQYF. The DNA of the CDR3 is TGTGCCAGCTCATCAAGAATGGCAGATACGCAGTATTTT.

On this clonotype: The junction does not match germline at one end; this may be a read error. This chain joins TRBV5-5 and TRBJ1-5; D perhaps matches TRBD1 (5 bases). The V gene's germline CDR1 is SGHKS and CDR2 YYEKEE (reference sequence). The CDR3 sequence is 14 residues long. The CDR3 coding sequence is TGTGCCAGCAACTTGGGACTAAACTATCAGCCCCAGCATTTT. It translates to CASNLGLNYQPQHF.

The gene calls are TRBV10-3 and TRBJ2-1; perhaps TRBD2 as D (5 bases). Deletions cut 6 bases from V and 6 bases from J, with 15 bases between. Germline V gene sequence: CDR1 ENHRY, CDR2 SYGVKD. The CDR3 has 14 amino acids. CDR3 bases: TGTGCCATCAGGGCGGACGTAGAGGGCAATGAGCAGTTCTTC. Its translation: CAIRADVEGNEQFF.

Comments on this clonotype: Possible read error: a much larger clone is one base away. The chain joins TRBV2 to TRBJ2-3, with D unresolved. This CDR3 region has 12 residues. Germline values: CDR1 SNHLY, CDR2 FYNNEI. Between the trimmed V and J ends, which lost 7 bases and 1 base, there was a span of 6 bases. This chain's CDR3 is CASNQGTDTQYF. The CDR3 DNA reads TGTGCCAGCAATCAGGGCACAGATACGCAGTATTTT.

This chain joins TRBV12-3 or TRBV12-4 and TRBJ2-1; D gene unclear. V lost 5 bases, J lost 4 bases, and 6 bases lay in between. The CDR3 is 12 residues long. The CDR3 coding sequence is TGTGCCAGCAGTCCCATGTACAATGAGCAGTTCTTC. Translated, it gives CASSPMYNEQFF.

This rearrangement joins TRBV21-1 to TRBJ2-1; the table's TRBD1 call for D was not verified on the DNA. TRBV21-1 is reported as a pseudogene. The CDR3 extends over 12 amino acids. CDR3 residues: CASRRGGLEQFF. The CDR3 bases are TGTGCCAGCAGAAGGGGGGGGCTTGAGCAGTTCTTC.

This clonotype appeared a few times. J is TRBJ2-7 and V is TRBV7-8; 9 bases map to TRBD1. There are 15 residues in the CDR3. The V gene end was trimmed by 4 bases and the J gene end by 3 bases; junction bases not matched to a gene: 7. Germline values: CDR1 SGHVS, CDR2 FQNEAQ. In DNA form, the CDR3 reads TGTGCCAGCAGCTCACGGACAGGGGTCGGCTACGAGCAGTACTTC. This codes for CASSSRTGVGYEQYF.

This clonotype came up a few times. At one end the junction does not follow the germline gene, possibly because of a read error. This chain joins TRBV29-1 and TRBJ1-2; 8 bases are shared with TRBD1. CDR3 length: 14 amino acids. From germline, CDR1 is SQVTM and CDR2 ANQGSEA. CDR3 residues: CGVEARTGSYGYTF. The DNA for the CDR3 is TGCGGCGTTGAAGCGCGGACAGGGTCCTATGGCTACACCTTC.

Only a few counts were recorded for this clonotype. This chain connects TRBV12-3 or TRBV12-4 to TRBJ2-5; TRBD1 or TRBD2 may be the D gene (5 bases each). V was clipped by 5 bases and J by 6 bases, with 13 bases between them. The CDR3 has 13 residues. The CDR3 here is CASSLGTRQTQYF. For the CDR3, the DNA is TGTGCCAGCAGTCTCGGGACCCGCCAGACCCAGTACTTC.

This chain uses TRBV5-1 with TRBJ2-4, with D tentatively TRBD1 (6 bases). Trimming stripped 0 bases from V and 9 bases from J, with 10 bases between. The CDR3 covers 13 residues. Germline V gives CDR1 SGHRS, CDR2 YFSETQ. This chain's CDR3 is CASSLEGVVIQYF. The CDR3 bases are TGCGCCAGCAGCTTGGAGGGGGTAGTCATTCAGTACTTC.

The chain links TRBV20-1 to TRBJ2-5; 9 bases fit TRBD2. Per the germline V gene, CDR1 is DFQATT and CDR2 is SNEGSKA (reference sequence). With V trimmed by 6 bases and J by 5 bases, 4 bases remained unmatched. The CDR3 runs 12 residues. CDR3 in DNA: TGCAGTGCGCGGGAGGGCCTGGAGACCCAGTACTTC. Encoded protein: CSAREGLETQYF.

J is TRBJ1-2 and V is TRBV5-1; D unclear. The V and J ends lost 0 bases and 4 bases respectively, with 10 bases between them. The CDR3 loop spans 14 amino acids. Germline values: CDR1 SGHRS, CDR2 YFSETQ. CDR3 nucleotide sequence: TGCGCCAGCAGCTTGGAAAGGGTCGCCTATGGCTACACCTTC. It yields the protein CASSLERVAYGYTF. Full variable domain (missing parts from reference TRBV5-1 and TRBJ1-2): KAGVTQTPRYLIKTRGQQVTLSCSPISGHRSVSWYQQTPGQGLQFLFEYFSETQRNKGNFPGRFSGRQFSNSRSEMNVSTLELGDSALYLCASSLERVAYGYTFGSGTRLTVV.

CDR3 in DNA: TGCAGCGTTGAAGATCCAGGGAACTATGGCTACACCTTC. Amino acids: CSVEDPGNYGYTF. The J gene is TRBJ1-2, the V gene TRBV29-1; TRBD1 might be the D (5 bases). The CDR3 is 13 residues long. The V gene lost 0 bases and the J gene lost 2 bases, with 7 bases spanning the gap. CDR1 is SQVTM and CDR2 is ANQGSEA in the germline V gene.